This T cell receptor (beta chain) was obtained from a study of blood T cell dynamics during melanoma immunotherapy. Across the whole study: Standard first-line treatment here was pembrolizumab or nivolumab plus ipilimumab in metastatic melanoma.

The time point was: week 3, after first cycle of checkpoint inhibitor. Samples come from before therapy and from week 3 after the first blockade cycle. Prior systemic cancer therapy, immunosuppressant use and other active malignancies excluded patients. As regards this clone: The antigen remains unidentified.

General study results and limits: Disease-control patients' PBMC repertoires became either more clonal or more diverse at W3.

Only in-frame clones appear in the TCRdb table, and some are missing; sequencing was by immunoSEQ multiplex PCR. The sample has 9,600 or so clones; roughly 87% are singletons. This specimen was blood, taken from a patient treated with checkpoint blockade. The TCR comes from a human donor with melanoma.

The CDR3 bases are TGTGCCAGCAGTCTAGGGACAGGGGGCGGCTACAATGAGCAGTTCTTC. It codes for CASSLGTGGGYNEQFF. The gene calls are TRBV6-4 and TRBJ2-1; TRBD1 agrees at 12 bases. V gave up 5 bases and J gave up 3 bases; unmatched junction bases: 5. Per germline, CDR1 MRHNA and CDR2 SNTAGT. CDR3 length equals 16 residues.